Listed below are T cell receptor beta chains from one sample, sequenced in a study of blood T cell repertoires in COVID-19. Data came from immunoSEQ multiplex PCR; TCRdb stores just in-frame clones and leaves some out. Of over 120,000 clones in the sample, nearly 90% were seen once. Sequencing was carried out using peripheral blood. The receptors originated from a man in his sixties or seventies with acute or convalescent COVID-19. CDR3s include the opening cysteine and the closing phenylalanine or tryptophan. Fields, in order: V gene, clone size, J gene, CDR3 length, D gene, CDR3 protein, CDR3 DNA. A D gene is named only where the DNA matches it firmly. Rows may omit the clone size; those that give it use once, few, many or a size class.

v_gene: TRBV6-1
abundance: -
j_gene: TRBJ2-3
len: 17
d_gene: -
CDR3aa: CASSESRWQGMGDTQYF
CDR3nt: TGTGCCAGCAGTGAATCAAGGTGGCAGGGAATGGGGGATACGCAGTATTTT

v_gene: TRBV5-1
abundance: -
j_gene: TRBJ2-5
len: 15
d_gene: TRBD2
CDR3aa: CASSTSGGASETQYF
CDR3nt: TGCGCCAGCAGCACTAGCGGGGGGGCCTCAGAGACCCAGTACTTC

v_gene: TRBV27
abundance: -
j_gene: TRBJ1-2
len: 18
d_gene: TRBD1
CDR3aa: CASSLYPPGTGGEYGYTF
CDR3nt: TGTGCCAGCAGTTTATACCCGCCGGGGACAGGGGGCGAATATGGCTACACCTTC

v_gene: TRBV6-5
abundance: -
j_gene: TRBJ1-2
len: 14
d_gene: TRBD1
CDR3aa: CATLPGQTNYGYTF
CDR3nt: TGTGCCACCTTACCGGGACAGACTAACTATGGCTACACCTTC

v_gene: TRBV24-1
abundance: -
j_gene: TRBJ1-5
len: 16
d_gene: TRBD1
CDR3aa: CATSVGGTGPNQPQHF
CDR3nt: TGTGCCACCAGTGTCGGGGGGACAGGGCCCAATCAGCCCCAGCATTTT

v_gene: TRBV27
abundance: -
j_gene: TRBJ1-2
len: 14
d_gene: -
CDR3aa: CASSPRGGGYGYTF
CDR3nt: TGTGCCAGCAGTCCCCGAGGGGGGGGCTACGGCTACACCTTC

v_gene: TRBV28
abundance: -
j_gene: TRBJ2-7
len: 15
d_gene: -
CDR3aa: CASSSPGAITYEQYF
CDR3nt: TGTGCCAGCAGCAGTCCAGGGGCCATTACCTACGAGCAGTACTTC

v_gene: TRBV7-3
abundance: -
j_gene: TRBJ2-3
len: 14
d_gene: TRBD2
CDR3aa: CASSSGASGDTQYF
CDR3nt: TGTGCCAGCAGCTCAGGGGCTAGCGGGGATACGCAGTATTTT

v_gene: TRBV9
abundance: -
j_gene: TRBJ1-1
len: 17
d_gene: -
CDR3aa: CASSTLQAGDMGTEAFF
CDR3nt: TGTGCCAGCAGCACCCTTCAGGCAGGGGATATGGGCACTGAAGCTTTCTTT

v_gene: TRBV28
abundance: -
j_gene: TRBJ2-3
len: 15
d_gene: TRBD1
CDR3aa: CASRGTEAPTDTQYF
CDR3nt: TGTGCCAGCAGGGGGACAGAAGCCCCCACAGATACGCAGTATTTT

v_gene: TRBV3-1/TRBV3-2
abundance: -
j_gene: TRBJ2-7
len: 14
d_gene: TRBD2
CDR3aa: CASSQASGGYEQYF
CDR3nt: TGTGCCAGCAGCCAAGCCAGCGGGGGGTACGAGCAGTACTTC

v_gene: TRBV11-2
abundance: -
j_gene: TRBJ2-3
len: 16
d_gene: TRBD2
CDR3aa: CASSLGGLAGTDTQYF
CDR3nt: TGTGCCAGCAGCCTCGGAGGACTAGCGGGCACAGATACGCAGTATTTT

v_gene: TRBV2
abundance: -
j_gene: TRBJ1-2
len: 13
d_gene: TRBD1
CDR3aa: CASTPDRTYGYTF
CDR3nt: TGTGCCAGCACCCCGGACAGGACCTATGGCTACACCTTC

v_gene: TRBV5-4
abundance: once
j_gene: TRBJ2-3
len: 13
d_gene: TRBD2
CDR3aa: CASSSAGADTQYF
CDR3nt: TGTGCCAGCAGCAGTGCGGGGGCAGATACGCAGTATTTT

v_gene: TRBV7-9
abundance: -
j_gene: TRBJ1-6
len: 19
d_gene: TRBD1
CDR3aa: CASSSLRDRGGSSNSPLHF
CDR3nt: TGTGCCAGCAGCTCACTCCGGGACAGAGGAGGCAGCAGTAATTCACCCCTCCACTTT

v_gene: TRBV9
abundance: once
j_gene: TRBJ2-5
len: 15
d_gene: -
CDR3aa: CASSSTGHQQETQYF
CDR3nt: TGTGCCAGCAGCAGCACCGGACACCAACAAGAGACCCAGTACTTC

v_gene: TRBV5-4
abundance: -
j_gene: TRBJ1-2
len: 14
d_gene: TRBD1
CDR3aa: CASSTKGQVYGYTF
CDR3nt: TGTGCCAGCAGCACCAAGGGACAGGTCTATGGCTACACCTTC

v_gene: TRBV5-4
abundance: -
j_gene: TRBJ2-3
len: 16
d_gene: TRBD2
CDR3aa: CASSFRLAGGPDTQYF
CDR3nt: TGTGCCAGCAGCTTCCGACTAGCGGGGGGCCCAGATACGCAGTATTTT

v_gene: TRBV3-1/TRBV3-2
abundance: -
j_gene: TRBJ1-4
len: 14
d_gene: -
CDR3aa: CASSQVTGTEKLFF
CDR3nt: TGTGCCAGCAGCCAAGTTACAGGGACTGAAAAACTGTTTTTT

v_gene: TRBV28
abundance: once
j_gene: TRBJ1-2
len: 15
d_gene: TRBD1
CDR3aa: CASSLGQGGSPGYTF
CDR3nt: TGTGCCAGCAGTCTGGGACAGGGAGGAAGCCCGGGCTACACCTTC

v_gene: TRBV18
abundance: once
j_gene: TRBJ1-6
len: 16
d_gene: -
CDR3aa: CASSSGGSSYNSPLHF
CDR3nt: TGTGCCAGCTCGTCAGGCGGGAGTTCCTATAATTCACCCCTCCACTTT

v_gene: TRBV27
abundance: once
j_gene: TRBJ2-2
len: 13
d_gene: -
CDR3aa: CASSPGITGELFF
CDR3nt: TGTGCCAGCAGTCCAGGGATCACCGGGGAGCTGTTTTTT

v_gene: TRBV29-1
abundance: -
j_gene: TRBJ2-2
len: 15
d_gene: -
CDR3aa: CSVGQAGIYTGELFF
CDR3nt: TGCAGCGTAGGCCAGGCCGGGATCTACACCGGGGAGCTGTTTTTT

v_gene: TRBV5-1
abundance: -
j_gene: TRBJ2-3
len: 17
d_gene: TRBD2
CDR3aa: CASSSGLAGGGTDTQYF
CDR3nt: TGCGCCAGCAGCTCGGGACTAGCGGGAGGAGGGACAGATACGCAGTATTTT

v_gene: TRBV6-5
abundance: -
j_gene: TRBJ2-5
len: 13
d_gene: -
CDR3aa: CASSPELRQTQYF
CDR3nt: TGTGCCAGCAGTCCGGAACTACGCCAGACCCAGTACTTC

v_gene: TRBV5-6
abundance: -
j_gene: TRBJ1-2
len: 16
d_gene: TRBD1
CDR3aa: CASSLEGAGGYYGYTF
CDR3nt: TGTGCCAGCAGCTTGGAGGGGGCAGGGGGATACTATGGCTACACCTTC